This T cell receptor beta chain was found in a study of OX40 agonist ivuxolimab in advanced cancers. Background on the study: The patients got ivuxolimab, which is an agonistic anti-OX40 (CD134) antibody. Patients achieving partial responses numbered three: one hepatocellular carcinoma case and two cutaneous melanoma cases.

General study findings and limits: There were, on average, more expanded clones in CD8+ T cells than in CD4+. CD4+ and CD8+ blood T cells expanded clonally by week 6 at 0.1 to 3.0 mg/kg.

The assay was immunoSEQ multiplex PCR, and TCRdb's table has in-frame clones only and misses some. The top ten clones hold over 3.5% of a sample with approximately 83,000 clones, 65% to 85% of them seen once. Germline values: CDR1 WSHSY, CDR2 SAAADI. Trimming stripped 10 bases from V and 1 base from J, with 16 bases between. This CDR3 is 14 amino acids long. Worth noting for this clone: No antigen is known for it.

The chain has TRBV10-2 and TRBJ1-1; D is unresolved. The TCR originated in an adult with an advanced solid tumor such as melanoma, head and neck, liver or kidney cancer. The sample was CD4+ or CD8+ T cells sorted from blood, taken in a trial of the OX40 agonist ivuxolimab. CDR3 amino acids: CATHPRFENTEAFF. The CDR3 nucleotides are TGCGCCACCCACCCGAGGTTCGAGAACACTGAAGCTTTCTTT.